The 25 T cell receptor beta chains below come from one sample, sequenced in a study of graft-versus-host responses after intestinal transplantation. Here immunoSEQ multiplex PCR was the method, and the copy in TCRdb shows in-frame clones only, minus some. The sample includes about 120,000 clones, approximately 95% seen only once; the top ten take more than 0.095%. Their antigen targets remain unknown. This specimen was unstimulated CD4+ T cells sorted from spleen or lymph node cells, taken before intestinal transplant. These receptors all stem from a human donor who received an intestinal transplant.

CDR3 bases: TGTGCCTGGAGTATAGACTACGAGCAGTACTTC. As protein: CAWSIDYEQYF. The chain links TRBV30 to TRBJ2-7; D remains unclear. CDR1 and CDR2 from the germline V gene are GTSNPN and SVGIG (reference sequence). CDR3 size: 11 residues. V lost 2 bases, J lost 3 bases, and 5 bases lay in between.

The table lists this clone with a count of one. The rearrangement links TRBV10-2 to TRBJ1-3, with D unresolved. V shed 2 bases and J shed 0 bases, with 5 bases lying between them. The CDR3 spans 14 residues. Germline V gene data show CDR1 as WSHSY and CDR2 as SAAADI. CDR3 DNA sequence: TGCGCCAGCAGTGAGCGGGACTCTGGAAACACCATATATTTT. Translated: CASSERDSGNTIYF.

The genes are TRBV20-1 and TRBJ2-7; D perhaps matches TRBD2 (5 bases). This CDR3 has 11 residues. Germline loops: CDR1 DFQATT, CDR2 SNEGSKA (reference sequence). Deletions cut 6 bases from V and 7 bases from J, with 13 bases between. CDR3 DNA: TGCAGTGCCCCCACCAGCGGAGAGCAGTACTTC. Translation: CSAPTSGEQYF.

The chain uses TRBV5-8 and TRBJ1-2; D remains ambiguous. The V gene lost 4 bases and the J gene lost 5 bases, with 15 bases spanning the gap. Germline values: CDR1 SGHTS, CDR2 YDEGEE. This CDR3 contains 14 residues. The CDR3 region is CASSILREPYGYTF. The CDR3 DNA sequence: TGTGCCAGCAGCATACTCCGGGAGCCATATGGCTACACCTTC.

This chain joins TRBV9 and TRBJ1-5, with D maybe TRBD1 (5 bases). Germline-derived CDR1 and CDR2 are SGDLS and YYNGEE. This CDR3 spans 15 amino acids. V gave up 0 bases and J gave up 4 bases, with 11 bases separating them. The CDR3 nucleotides read TGTGCCAGCAGCGTAGGCGCTGGGGGGAATCAGCCCCAGCATTTT. Its protein product is CASSVGAGGNQPQHF.

The rearrangement links TRBV6-8 to TRBJ2-3; D is tentatively TRBD1 or TRBD2 (8 bases each). The V end lost 6 bases, the J end lost 4 bases, and 20 bases lay between the germline ends. CDR3 length: 16 residues. The V gene's germline CDR1 is MNHGY and CDR2 SAAAGT. DNA of the CDR3: TGTGCCAGCAGACACGACAGGGGCGGGAGGTCAGATACGCAGTATTTT. As protein: CASRHDRGGRSDTQYF.

This rearrangement joins TRBV11-3 to TRBJ2-1, with TRBD2 matching over 11 bases. Germline CDR1 is SGHNT and CDR2 is YENEEA. This CDR3 contains 16 residues. The V and J ends lost 3 bases and 4 bases, in that order; junction bases with no gene match: 5. This CDR3 reads CASSFGLAGAYNEQFF. For the CDR3, the DNA is TGTGCCAGCAGCTTCGGACTAGCGGGCGCTTACAATGAGCAGTTCTTC.

This rearrangement joins TRBV5-1 to TRBJ2-7; unclear D gene. CDR1 and CDR2 (germline): SGHRS, YFSETQ. This CDR3 is built from 13 residues. V lost 0 bases and J 5 bases, leaving 9 bases between the germline ends. The CDR3: CASSLVPRNEQYF. Here the CDR3 DNA reads TGCGCCAGCAGCTTGGTGCCCCGGAACGAGCAGTACTTC.

This chain links TRBV9 with TRBJ2-7; D gene uncertain. Germline V gene data show CDR1 as SGDLS and CDR2 as YYNGEE. This CDR3 contains 12 residues. Trimming cost V 0 bases and J 1 base, with 2 bases left between them. The CDR3 sequence is CASSVGSYEQYF. DNA for the CDR3: TGTGCCAGCAGCGTAGGGTCCTACGAGCAGTACTTC.

The chain recombines TRBV5-3 with TRBJ2-3; D not resolved. TRBV5-3 is assigned to the ORF class and has an uncertain function. Trimming shortened V by 4 bases and J by 0 bases, and 6 bases separated the two germline ends. CDR3 length: 13 residues. The CDR3 coding sequence is TGTGCCAGAAGCCTGACTAGCACAGATACGCAGTATTTT. Protein sequence: CARSLTSTDTQYF.

The chain uses TRBV18 and TRBJ1-1; weak D call: TRBD1 (5 bases). V was cut by 2 bases and J by 8 bases, with 6 bases left in between. There are 11 residues in the CDR3. Germline-derived CDR1 and CDR2 are KGHSH and LQKENI. The CDR3 protein is CASSPGAEAFF. CDR3 bases: TGTGCCAGCTCACCAGGGGCCGAAGCTTTCTTT.

The chain recombines TRBV5-1 with TRBJ2-1; 11 nucleotides agree with TRBD2. There are 15 residues in the CDR3. The V and J ends lost 4 bases and 4 bases, in that order; junction bases with no gene match: 4. Germline-derived CDR1 and CDR2 are SGHRS and YFSETQ. The CDR3 is CASSLSGGDYNEQFF. In DNA, the CDR3 is TGCGCCAGCAGCCTTAGCGGGGGGGATTACAATGAGCAGTTCTTC.

V is TRBV6-5 and J is TRBJ1-2; 7 bases are shared with TRBD1. The germline gives CDR1 MNHEY, CDR2 SVGAGI. There are 13 residues in the CDR3. With 5 bases clipped from V and 7 bases from J, the junction kept 7 bases outside the gene matches. The chain's CDR3 is CASSRGQTSGYTF. The DNA of the CDR3 is TGTGCCAGCAGTAGGGGACAGACCAGTGGCTACACCTTC.

This clone was counted once. This chain joins TRBV6-1 and TRBJ2-3; 10 bases align to TRBD1. The germline V gene has CDR1 MNHNS and CDR2 SASEGT. The CDR3 is 15 amino acids. J was trimmed by 3 bases and V by 6 bases; bases with no gene match: 6. The CDR3 nucleotides read TGTGCCAGCAGGGGACAGGGGAGGGGTACAGATACGCAGTATTTT. Residues: CASRGQGRGTDTQYF.

This clone has just a few counts. The rearrangement uses TRBV18 and TRBJ2-7; 7 bases map to TRBD1. Germline assignment: CDR1 KGHSH and CDR2 LQKENI. This CDR3 is built from 13 residues. Trimming took 8 bases from V and 6 from J; bases not matched to a gene: 10. CDR3 sequence (DNA): TGTGCCAGCCTTTTACAGGGGAGCGGCGAGCAGTACTTC. Its translation is CASLLQGSGEQYF.

J is TRBJ2-7 and V is TRBV4-1; 8 positions match TRBD1. The CDR3 consists of 17 residues. The V gene's germline CDR1 is MGHRA and CDR2 YSYEKL. V dropped 0 bases and J dropped 4; count of bases not matched to a gene: 11. CDR3 amino acids: CASSQDLTAGGRYEQYF. DNA of the CDR3: TGCGCCAGCAGCCAAGATTTAACGGCAGGGGGCCGATACGAGCAGTACTTC.

This clone was recorded once. The gene calls are TRBV6-6 and TRBJ2-7; 11 bases align to TRBD2. The CDR3 is made up of 16 amino acids. The junction had 8 bases not matched to a gene; V was cut back by 6 bases and J by 1 base. Germline CDR1 and CDR2: MNHNY and SVGAGI (reference sequence). The DNA for the CDR3 is TGTGCCAGCAGACCGCCAATAGCGGGAGGGTCCTACGAGCAGTACTTC. Residues: CASRPPIAGGSYEQYF.

The table lists this clone with a count of one. V gene TRBV5-6 combines with J gene TRBJ2-7; TRBD2 aligns across 9 bases. CDR3 size: 15 residues. From germline, CDR1 is SGHDT and CDR2 YYEEEE. Trimming took 3 bases from V and 5 from J; bases not matched to a gene: 9. The CDR3 coding sequence is TGTGCCAGCAGCTCCAACCCGGGACTAGCTAACGAGCAGTACTTC. Amino acid sequence: CASSSNPGLANEQYF.

This chain connects TRBV2 to TRBJ2-7; 8 bases match TRBD1. V trimming: 6 bases; J trimming: 2 bases; junction bases outside the gene matches: 6. CDR1 is SNHLY and CDR2 is FYNNEI in the germline V gene. CDR3 length: 14 amino acids. CDR3 sequence reads: CASRAGTGAYEQYF. The CDR3, as DNA: TGTGCCAGCAGGGCCGGGACAGGAGCCTACGAGCAGTACTTC.

This clone has just one count. This rearrangement joins TRBV7-2 to TRBJ2-1, with a weak D call TRBD2 (6 bases). This CDR3 spans 13 amino acids. The germline V and J ends were trimmed by 3 bases and 9 bases, with 12 bases remaining between them. The germline V gene encodes CDR1 SGHTA and CDR2 FQGNSA. The DNA for the CDR3 is TGTGCCAGCAGCTTGCACCTGGGGGGTGAGCAGTTCTTC. This sequence encodes CASSLHLGGEQFF.

This chain uses TRBV5-1 with TRBJ2-1; the D gene is possibly TRBD1 (6 bases). Per germline, CDR1 SGHRS and CDR2 YFSETQ. The CDR3 runs to 12 residues. The germline V and J ends were trimmed by 4 bases and 9 bases, with 11 bases remaining between them. CDR3 in amino acids: CASSLNRVEQFF. The CDR3 DNA sequence: TGCGCCAGCAGCCTGAACAGGGTTGAGCAGTTCTTC.

CDR3 nucleotide sequence: TGTGCCAGCTCACGGGGGGGACTGGATCAGCCCCAGCATTTT. Translating gives CASSRGGLDQPQHF. The rearrangement uses TRBV18 and TRBJ1-5; D perhaps matches TRBD1 (5 bases). Germline-derived CDR1 and CDR2 are KGHSH and LQKENI. The CDR3 totals 14 residues. V lost 4 bases to trimming and J lost 5 bases, with 12 bases between them.

This chain links TRBV7-3 with TRBJ2-3; TRBD2 agrees at 9 bases. Germline CDR1 reads SGHTA; CDR2 reads FQGTGA. The CDR3 consists of 18 residues. Trimming at V came to 5 bases and at J to 2 bases, leaving 14 bases not matched to a gene. CDR3 amino acids: CASSPRASGNRNTDTQYF. In DNA, the CDR3 is TGTGCCAGCAGCCCCCGGGCTAGCGGGAATCGGAACACAGATACGCAGTATTTT.

V and J are TRBV6-5 and TRBJ1-1, with 10 positions matching TRBD1. Per the germline V gene, CDR1 is MNHEY and CDR2 is SVGAGI. With V trimmed by 1 base and J by 8 bases, 4 bases remained unmatched. CDR3 size: 14 residues. CDR3 sequence reads: CASSYWDRGSEAFF. The DNA for the CDR3 is TGTGCCAGCAGTTACTGGGACAGGGGCTCGGAAGCTTTCTTT.

This clone has a single count. The genes are TRBV30 and TRBJ2-5; TRBD1 matches 8 bases. Per the germline V gene, CDR1 is GTSNPN and CDR2 is SVGIG (reference sequence). Trimming removed 1 base from V and 4 bases from J; junction bases left unmatched: 2. The CDR3 loop spans 13 amino acids. In nucleotides, the CDR3 is TGTGCCTGGAGTGATCAGGGGGCAGAGACCCAGTACTTC. It encodes CAWSDQGAETQYF.